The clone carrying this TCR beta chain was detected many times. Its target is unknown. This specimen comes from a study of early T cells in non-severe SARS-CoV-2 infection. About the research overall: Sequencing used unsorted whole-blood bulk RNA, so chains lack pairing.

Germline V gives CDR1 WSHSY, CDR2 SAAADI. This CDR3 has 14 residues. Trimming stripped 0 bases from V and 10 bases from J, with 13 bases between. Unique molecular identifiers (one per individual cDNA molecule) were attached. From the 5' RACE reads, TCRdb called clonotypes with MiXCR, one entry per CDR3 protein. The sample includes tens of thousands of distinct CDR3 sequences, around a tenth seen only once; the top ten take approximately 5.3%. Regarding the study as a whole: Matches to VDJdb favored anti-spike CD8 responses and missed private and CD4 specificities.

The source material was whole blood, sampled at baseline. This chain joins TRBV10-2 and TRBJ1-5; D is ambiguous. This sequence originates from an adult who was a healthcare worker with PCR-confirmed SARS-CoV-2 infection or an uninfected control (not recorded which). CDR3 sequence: CASSESNEKQPQHF. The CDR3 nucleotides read TGCGCCAGCAGTGAGTCGAACGAAAAACAACCCCAGCATTTT.